This TCR beta chain was profiled in a study of T cell repertoires in cytomegalovirus infection. The study's findings and limits: The ex vivo response was dominated by HLA-C-restricted CMV-specific TCR beta clonotypes. Accumulated public TCR beta family frequency recognized individuals carrying CMV together with the relevant HLA.

Trimming stripped 4 bases from V and 2 bases from J, with 11 bases between. The CDR3 is 15 amino acids. With respect to this clonotype: Its target is unknown.

TCRdb used MiXCR to reprocess the reads, holding one entry per CDR3 protein. The data contain around 310,000 distinct CDR3 sequences, about 27% of them singletons. Sequences were derived from cultured PBMCs, sampled from culture after CMV antigen stimulation. The sequence derives from a human donor in good health (CMV status not recorded). Some clones in this sample may be carry-over from other donors' samples. The chain is built from TRBV12-3 or TRBV12-4 and TRBJ2-2; D may be TRBD2 (5 bases). CDR3 protein: CASSSWTGNTGELFF. The CDR3 bases are TGTGCCAGCAGTTCGTGGACTGGTAACACCGGGGAGCTGTTTTTT.